A few counts support the clone carrying this T cell receptor beta chain. The data are from a study of blood T cell repertoires in COVID-19. Turning to the study itself: COVID-19 samples from acute and convalescent phases originated in the United States, Italy and Spain. T cells, B-cell-depleted T cells, or PBMCs supplied cDNA or gDNA.

How the authors handled the data: Estimates of nucleated cell counts were drawn from the amplification of reference gene primers. Some clones are missing from TCRdb's copy, which holds only in-frame ones; the method was immunoSEQ multiplex PCR. V and J calls and clone size follow that table, whereas D and trimming were derived from the DNA. The profile shows around 60,000 clones, 65% to 90% of them singletons. Germline loops: CDR1 MDHEN, CDR2 SYDVKM. Trimming removed 2 bases at V and 5 bases at J, with 9 bases between. CDR3 length: 13 amino acids. The sequenced material came from peripheral blood. This chain links TRBV28 with TRBJ1-2, with D tentatively TRBD1 (6 bases). The TCR sequence derives from a woman aged 80 or older with active or convalescent COVID-19. In nucleotides, the CDR3 is TGTGCCAGCAGTTTAACGGACAGTTATGGCTACACCTTC. This sequence encodes CASSLTDSYGYTF.